A single sample gave rise to the 7 T cell receptor beta chains below, sequenced in a study of blood T cell repertoires in COVID-19 (dated by TCRdb to 2018 to 2020). Library generation was performed with the immunoSEQ multiplex PCR assay. In TCRdb, the immuneACCESS table is reduced to in-frame sequences with V and J assigned. These tables do not hold every clone; where another copy was compared, an unresolved V gene accounts for under half, and the others remain unexplained. Present in this sample are a few hundred thousand clones, almost 90% of which were seen just once. The leading ten clones occupy about 2% of the sample. Sequenced material: peripheral blood. The receptors stem from a woman aged 55-70 years with COVID-19, enrolled during active disease.

V usage is TRBV11-3 and J usage is TRBJ2-1; D unclear. This CDR3 is built from 16 residues. V shed 5 bases and J shed 7 bases, with 21 bases lying between them. Per the germline V gene, CDR1 is SGHNT and CDR2 is YENEEA. DNA for the CDR3: TGTGCCAGCAGCGCTACGTCGACTGGAGTTAAAAATGAGCAGTTCTTC. This codes for CASSATSTGVKNEQFF.

V gene TRBV27 combines with J gene TRBJ2-7; tentatively, D is TRBD2 (5 bases). Germline V gene sequence: CDR1 MNHEY, CDR2 SMNVEV (reference sequence). There are 10 residues in the CDR3. Trimming removed 8 bases at V and 4 bases at J, with 6 bases between. CDR3 sequence: CASGEYEQYF. The DNA for the CDR3 is TGTGCCAGCGGGGAGTACGAGCAGTACTTC.

This chain links TRBV4-3 with TRBJ1-1, with unresolved D. The CDR3 spans 12 residues. V was shortened by 9 bases and J by 0 bases, with 8 bases between the two germline ends. The germline CDR1 and CDR2 sequences are LGHNA and YSLEER. The CDR3 region has the DNA TGCGCCAGAGGAGAACTGAACACTGAAGCTTTCTTT. Translating gives CARGELNTEAFF.

This CDR3 is CASSLDGNQPQHF. CDR3 in DNA: TGTGCCAGCAGCTTGGACGGGAATCAGCCCCAGCATTTT. This chain joins TRBV5-4 and TRBJ1-5, with D uncertain. Germline CDR1 SGHNT, CDR2 YYREEE (reference sequence). The CDR3 runs to 13 residues. V was clipped by 0 bases and J by 4 bases, with 5 bases between them.

This sequence joins TRBV7-9 and TRBJ1-1; weak D call: TRBD1 (6 bases). The CDR3 has 12 residues. The germline gives CDR1 SEHNR, CDR2 FQNEAQ (reference sequence). Trimming took 1 base from V and 10 from J, leaving 10 bases between them. The CDR3 loop reads CASSLVQGRAFF. CDR3 nucleotide sequence: TGTGCCAGCAGCTTAGTTCAGGGGAGAGCTTTCTTT.

The rearrangement joins TRBV19 to TRBJ1-4; 11 bases map to TRBD1. Per the germline V gene, CDR1 is LNHDA and CDR2 is SQIVND (reference sequence). This CDR3 region has 14 residues. The V segment lost 8 bases and the J segment 15 bases; nucleotides outside the gene matches: 14. The CDR3 sequence: CASSTGTGGKLVFF. The CDR3 DNA follows: TGTGCCAGTTCTACCGGGACAGGGGGTAAATTAGTGTTTTTT. Variable domain in full (rest from reference TRBV19 and TRBJ1-4): DGGITQSPKYLFRKEGQNVTLSCEQNLNHDAMYWYRQDPGQGLRLIYYSQIVNDFQKGDIAEGYSVSREKKESFPLTVTSAQKNPTAFYLCASSTGTGGKLVFFGSGTQLSVL.

V and J are TRBV18 and TRBJ2-7, with D perhaps matching TRBD2 (6 bases). The CDR3 has 11 residues. Deletions cut 3 bases from V and 6 bases from J, with 6 bases between. Germline V gene sequence: CDR1 KGHSH, CDR2 LQKENI. CDR3 DNA sequence: TGTGCCAGCTCACCGGGAGGCGAGCAGTACTTC. As protein: CASSPGGEQYF.